This T cell receptor beta chain was found in a study of vaccination and CD4 T cells after COVID-19. Study-wide context: Collection of post-COVID samples occurred a median approximately 100 days after diagnosis, spanning a range of 35 to 161.

The treatment was: 10-day PBMC culture with coronavirus spike peptide pools or control peptides (ViraFEST assay). V was clipped by 4 bases and J by 2 bases, with 4 bases between them. The CDR3 spans 12 residues. Germline V lookup: CDR1 SGHRS, CDR2 YFSETQ. With the Oncomine TCR Beta short-read assay, DNA from cultured CD4+ T cells was sequenced. TCRdb re-derived calls from the PCR reads in MiXCR, one entry per CDR3 protein. Of approximately 12,000 distinct CDR3 sequences listed, roughly 38% are singletons. In regard to this clonotype: Its antigen remains unidentified.

The sample comprised cultured CD4+ T cells from blood. The chain is built from TRBV5-1 and TRBJ1-3; D is undetermined. The receptor comes from a human donor with COVID-19. The CDR3 DNA reads as TGCGCCAGCAGCGTGGCTGGAAACACCATATATTTT. Amino acid sequence: CASSVAGNTIYF.